These 30 T cell receptor beta chains came from one sample sequenced in a study of blood T cells in healthy people across ages. Together with a sample-barcoded 5' primer, a J-beta primer mix was included in a second PCR lasting roughly 6 to 12 cycles. TCRdb reprocessed the 5' RACE reads with MiXCR, giving one entry per CDR3 protein. The sample includes roughly 900,000 distinct CDR3 sequences, about 48% seen only once; the top ten take 13%. The sample taken for sequencing was blood. These receptors were taken from a man aged 25-45 years in good health.

This clonotype was counted many times. This chain joins TRBV13 and TRBJ2-7; D perhaps matches TRBD1 (5 bases). The CDR3 is 14 amino acids. CDR1 is PRHDT and CDR2 is FYEKMQ in the germline V gene (reference sequence). V gave up 0 bases and J gave up 2 bases, with 8 bases separating them. The CDR3 is CASSLGARAYEQYF. CDR3 DNA: TGTGCCAGCAGCTTAGGCGCCAGGGCCTACGAGCAGTACTTC. Using reference TRBV13 and TRBJ2-7 for the parts outside the CDR3, the full variable domain is AAGVIQSPRHLIKEKRETATLKCYPIPRHDTVYWYQQGPGQDPQFLISFYEKMQSDKGSIPDRFSAQQFSDYHSELNMSSLELGDSALYFCASSLGARAYEQYFGPGTRLTVT.

The chain recombines TRBV29-1 with TRBJ1-1; 7 bases line up with TRBD1. The CDR3 has 10 amino acids. Germline V gene lookup returns CDR1 SQVTM and CDR2 ANQGSEA. Trimming cost V 7 bases and J 7 bases; bases outside gene matches: 3. The CDR3 DNA reads TGCAGCGCCGGACAGGTTGAAGCTTTCTTT. Its protein is CSAGQVEAFF.

The V gene is TRBV21-1, the J gene TRBJ1-4; the table's D call, TRBD1, was not checked against the DNA. TRBV21-1 is noted as a pseudogene. The CDR3 totals 14 residues. CDR3: CASSLTGGTEKLFF. Written as DNA, the CDR3 is TGTGCCAGCAGCCTGACAGGGGGAACTGAAAAACTGTTTTTT.

This clonotype was counted a few times. The V gene is TRBV12-3 or TRBV12-4, the J gene TRBJ1-1; 9 bases line up with TRBD1. This CDR3 has 16 residues. J gave up 6 bases and V 1 base, and 9 bases lay outside the gene matches. In DNA, the CDR3 is TGTGCCAGCAGTTTAGGATTAGGGACAGGGATCGCTGAAGCTTTCTTT. Translated, it gives CASSLGLGTGIAEAFF.

In its sample, this clonotype was seen a few times. The chain has TRBV4-1 and TRBJ1-2, with D maybe TRBD1 (6 bases). Germline loops: CDR1 MGHRA, CDR2 YSYEKL. This CDR3 is 15 amino acids long. V was clipped by 2 bases and J by 5 bases, with 15 bases between them. This CDR3 is CASSQITGQGYGYTF. Written as DNA, the CDR3 is TGCGCCAGCAGCCAAATTACAGGGCAAGGTTATGGCTACACCTTC.

V gene TRBV7-2 combines with J gene TRBJ2-3, with 9 bases identical to TRBD2. The ends lost 8 bases at V and 6 bases at J; junction bases unmatched: 9. The V gene's germline CDR1 is SGHTA and CDR2 FQGNSA. This CDR3 comprises 14 residues. The CDR3 bases are TGTGCCAGCGGGAGGCGGGGGGGCATGGATACGCAGTATTTT. This gives the protein CASGRRGGMDTQYF. The whole variable domain, remainder taken from reference TRBV7-2 and TRBJ2-3, is GAGVSQSPSNKVTEKGKDVELRCDPISGHTALYWYRQSLGQGLEFLIYFQGNSAPDKSGLPSDRFSAERTGGSVSTLTIQRTQQEDSAVYLCASGRRGGMDTQYFGPGTRLTVL.

This sequence joins TRBV27 and TRBJ2-7, with 7 bases aligning to TRBD1. Germline V gene sequence: CDR1 MNHEY, CDR2 SMNVEV (reference sequence). After removal of 6 bases from V and 2 bases from J, the junction contained 10 bases not matched to a gene. The CDR3 is 15 residues long. CDR3 sequence reads: CASSSDRVSPYEQYF. CDR3 nucleotide sequence: TGTGCCAGCAGCTCTGACAGGGTCAGCCCCTACGAGCAGTACTTC.

J is TRBJ1-2 and V is TRBV6-2 or TRBV6-3; D tentatively fits TRBD1 or TRBD2 (5 bases each). The end of the DNA aligns better with TRBJ2-5, so the J call may be wrong. Germline loops: CDR1 MNHEY, CDR2 SVGEGT. The CDR3 loop spans 17 amino acids. The CDR3 region has the DNA TGTGCCAGCAGCGATACCGGGACCCCCAATAACGGCTTCCCCCAGTACTTC. Translating gives CASSDTGTPNNGFPQYF.

The V and J genes are TRBV20-1 and TRBJ1-1; tentative D call: TRBD1 (5 bases). V was clipped by 1 base and J by 1 base, with 10 bases between them. The germline CDR1 and CDR2 sequences are DFQATT and SNEGSKA (reference sequence). This CDR3 contains 14 residues. This chain's CDR3 is CSARVRGGNTEAFF. The CDR3, as DNA: TGCAGTGCTAGAGTAAGGGGAGGGAACACTGAAGCTTTCTTT.

V gene TRBV7-2 combines with J gene TRBJ1-2; D is perhaps TRBD1 (5 bases). V was trimmed by 5 bases and J by 6 bases, leaving 13 bases between them. Germline values: CDR1 SGHTA, CDR2 FQGNSA. The CDR3 has 13 amino acids. CDR3 sequence (DNA): TGTGCCAGCAGCGCCATAATGGGGGATGGCTACACCTTC. It specifies CASSAIMGDGYTF.

J is TRBJ2-1 and V is TRBV6-1; 7 bases fit TRBD1. The germline gives CDR1 MNHNS, CDR2 SASEGT. The trim removed 7 bases at V and 4 bases at J, leaving 10 bases unmatched. The CDR3 consists of 15 residues. CDR3 nucleotides: TGTGCCAGCACGGCCCGGACAGGAGATTACAATGAGCAGTTCTTC. It codes for CASTARTGDYNEQFF.

The chain couples TRBV6-1 to TRBJ2-5, with 13 bases aligning to TRBD2. The DNA end favors TRBJ2-7, so the J call may be wrong. CDR3 length equals 17 residues. Germline CDR1 is MNHNS and CDR2 is SASEGT. CDR3 in amino acids: CASSPRTSGGASNEQYF. In DNA, the CDR3 is TGTGCCAGCAGTCCACGCACTAGCGGGGGGGCCTCGAACGAGCAGTACTTC.

The V call is TRBV24-1, the J call TRBJ1-2; 9 nucleotides align to TRBD1. Germline loops: CDR1 KGHDR, CDR2 SFDVKD. The trim removed 0 bases at V and 4 bases at J, leaving 8 bases unmatched. This CDR3 is built from 17 residues. CDR3 sequence reads: CATSDLRTTGGSYGYTF. CDR3 DNA sequence: TGTGCCACCAGTGATTTGCGTACGACAGGGGGGAGCTATGGCTACACCTTC.

Worth noting for this clonotype: The junction departs from the called germline gene at one end, perhaps through a read error. The rearrangement joins TRBV11-3 to TRBJ2-3; the D is unclear. CDR3 length equals 14 residues. CDR1 and CDR2 (germline): SGHNT, YENEEA. The CDR3, as DNA: TGTACCAGCAGATCCGGGCGCGGAACAGATACGCAGTATTTT. Its translation is CTSRSGRGTDTQYF.

This clonotype was seen more than once but under ten times. The chain recombines TRBV7-2 with TRBJ2-7; tentatively, D is TRBD1 (5 bases). The closer fit of TRBJ2-5 to the DNA end suggests the J call may be wrong. The CDR3 runs to 15 residues. The germline CDR1 and CDR2 sequences are SGHTA and FQGNSA. The CDR3 coding sequence is TGTGCCAGCAGCTTCCCGACAGTTGCGCGGGAGACCCAGTACTTC. Protein product: CASSFPTVARETQYF.

The J gene is TRBJ2-4, the V gene TRBV20-1, with 8 bases fitting TRBD2. In germline, CDR1 is DFQATT, CDR2 SNEGSKA (reference sequence). CDR3 length: 16 residues. Trimming cost V 1 base and J 13 bases; bases outside gene matches: 18. The CDR3 sequence: CSARAVAGPRWGEQYF. As DNA, the CDR3 is TGCAGTGCTAGAGCTGTAGCGGGGCCCCGATGGGGGGAGCAGTACTTC.

This clonotype was observed a handful of times. This chain uses TRBV20-1 with TRBJ2-7; 13 bases are a match to TRBD2. V trimming: 3 bases; J trimming: 8 bases; junction bases outside the gene matches: 7. Germline CDR1 is DFQATT and CDR2 is SNEGSKA (reference sequence). The length of the CDR3 is 14 residues. The CDR3 bases are TGCAGTGCTAGTCCGACTAGCGGGGGGAGTAAGCAGTACTTC. Residues: CSASPTSGGSKQYF.

This clonotype was recorded a few times. The rearrangement links TRBV7-3 to TRBJ2-2, with D possibly matching TRBD2 (6 bases). Between the trimmed V and J ends, which lost 4 bases and 0 bases, there was a span of 9 bases. The CDR3 is 15 residues long. In germline, CDR1 is SGHTA, CDR2 FQGTGA. The CDR3 DNA reads TGTGCCAGCAGCTATGGCGGGGCGAACACCGGGGAGCTGTTTTTT. Protein sequence: CASSYGGANTGELFF.

The chain is built from TRBV20-1 and TRBJ2-3; D may be TRBD1 (6 bases). V lost 0 bases and J 4 bases, leaving 14 bases between the germline ends. Germline lookup yields CDR1 DFQATT and CDR2 SNEGSKA (reference sequence). The CDR3 is 15 amino acids. CDR3 loop: CSARDQHRVADTQYF. The DNA for the CDR3 is TGCAGTGCTAGAGATCAGCACAGGGTTGCAGATACGCAGTATTTT.

Comments on this clonotype: Its ends do not fully match the called genes, so a read error is possible. The chain uses TRBV3-1 and TRBJ1-4; the D gene is possibly TRBD1 (6 bases). CDR1 is LGHDT and CDR2 is YNNKEL in the germline V gene (reference sequence). This CDR3 is 15 amino acids long. CDR3 residues: CASNQPGHPKEKLFF. The CDR3 bases are TGTGCCAGCAACCAACCGGGACATCCCAAGGAAAAACTGTTTTTT.

The chain carries TRBV28 and TRBJ2-2; the D is unclear. Germline V gene lookup returns CDR1 MDHEN and CDR2 SYDVKM. This CDR3 is built from 12 residues. Trimming stripped 6 bases from V and 5 bases from J, with 7 bases between. The CDR3 DNA follows: TGTGCCAGCAGGTTGTTAACCGGGGAGCTGTTTTTT. Translated: CASRLLTGELFF.

The gene calls are TRBV4-1 and TRBJ2-3, with TRBD2 identical over 11 bases. V was pared by 6 bases and J by 4 bases, with 18 bases of the junction left unmatched. The CDR3 runs 19 residues. Germline CDR1 MGHRA, CDR2 YSYEKL. The CDR3: CASSQPRTGTSGNPDTQYF. The CDR3, as DNA: TGCGCCAGCAGTCAACCACGAACCGGGACTAGCGGAAATCCAGATACGCAGTATTTT.

This rearrangement joins TRBV5-1 to TRBJ2-1, with D tentatively TRBD2 (5 bases). Between the trimmed V and J ends, which lost 0 bases and 0 bases, there was a span of 10 bases. The CDR3 sequence is 16 residues long. Germline values: CDR1 SGHRS, CDR2 YFSETQ. Here the CDR3 DNA reads TGCGCCAGCAGCTTGGCGGGGTGGAGCTCCTACAATGAGCAGTTCTTC. This translates into CASSLAGWSSYNEQFF.

This clonotype was detected once. The chain employs TRBV4-2 and TRBJ2-7; D may be TRBD2 (5 bases). CDR1 and CDR2 from the germline V gene are LGHNA and YNFKEQ. This CDR3 has 19 amino acids. The V end was cut by 0 bases, the J end by 0 bases, with 21 bases between. The CDR3 sequence: CASSQDPTSGMGSSYEQYF. In nucleotides, the CDR3 is TGTGCCAGCAGCCAAGATCCCACGTCCGGTATGGGGAGCTCCTACGAGCAGTACTTC.

The gene calls are TRBV7-8 and TRBJ2-7; TRBD2 aligns across 8 bases. V shed 5 bases and J 0 bases; nucleotides not matched to a gene: 18. The germline V gene has CDR1 SGHVS and CDR2 FQNEAQ. The CDR3 runs 19 residues. The CDR3 DNA follows: TGTGCCAGCAGCCTCATATCGGGCGGGGGGTCCAGGAGCTCCTACGAGCAGTACTTC. Encoded protein: CASSLISGGGSRSSYEQYF.

This clonotype appeared a few times. The chain is built from TRBV28 and TRBJ1-1, with a weak D call TRBD1 (5 bases). CDR3 length: 16 amino acids. The V gene's germline CDR1 is MDHEN and CDR2 SYDVKM. V was clipped by 5 bases and J by 4 bases, with 20 bases between them. CDR3 residues: CASSPFRGAPGTEAFF. The CDR3 DNA sequence: TGTGCCAGCAGTCCCTTTCGAGGGGCGCCGGGCACTGAAGCTTTCTTT.

This rearrangement joins TRBV24-1 to TRBJ2-1; D is unclear. Germline V gives CDR1 KGHDR, CDR2 SFDVKD. The V end was cut by 1 base, the J end by 8 bases, with 14 bases between. This CDR3 has 15 amino acids. CDR3 sequence (DNA): TGTGCCACCAGTGATTTAGGGATAGGAAGCCATGAGCAGTTCTTC. This codes for CATSDLGIGSHEQFF.

Worth noting for this clonotype: The germline gene is not matched at one end of the junction; a read error may be the cause. This chain joins TRBV5-1 and TRBJ2-2; D not resolved. Germline lookup yields CDR1 SGHRS and CDR2 YFSETQ. The CDR3 has 14 amino acids. In DNA form, the CDR3 reads TGCGCCAGTAGCTTGGATGAAGGGCGCGGGGAGCTGTTTTTT. This codes for CASSLDEGRGELFF.

The V and J genes are TRBV7-2 and TRBJ2-5; no clear D gene. CDR1 is SGHTA and CDR2 is FQGNSA in the germline V gene. The CDR3 is made up of 14 amino acids. The ends were cut back, 3 bases at V and 3 bases at J, with 11 bases in the middle. CDR3 coding DNA: TGTGCCAGCAGCTTTCATGGCAGCAAAGAGACCCAGTACTTC. It specifies CASSFHGSKETQYF.

This clonotype has just a few counts. An end of the junction does not agree with germline; a read error may underlie this. J is TRBJ2-7 and V is TRBV14; weak D call: TRBD2 (6 bases). From germline, CDR1 is SGHDN and CDR2 FVKESK. CDR3 length: 16 residues. The CDR3 protein is CTSSPLGVAVSYEQYF. CDR3 nucleotides: TGTACCAGCAGCCCACTGGGGGTAGCGGTCTCCTACGAGCAGTACTTC.